This T cell receptor beta chain was found in a study of cytomegalovirus exposure and HLA in healthy donors. With respect to this clone: Its antigen is not known.

Study-wide findings and caveats: By a later analysis, the bulk of CMV-associated TCR beta chains appeared HLA-restricted. TCR beta chain V- and J-gene trimming was linked, in a later analysis, to a missense variant in DCLRE1C. A few chains linked to CMV were shown in vitro to be specific for CMV antigens. The authors enumerated 150 to 200 TCR beta chains as linked to cytomegalovirus.

Primers for the PCR totalled 60 Vbeta and 13 Jbeta. This table comes from immunoSEQ multiplex PCR, and its TCRdb copy is limited to in-frame clones, with some not included. This sample carries around 140,000 clones, around 10% of them seen once, and the ten largest clones take under 2%. The sequence was collected from a man aged 50-60 years in good health and CMV-seronegative. The sequenced sample was PBMCs.

The CDR3 nucleotides read TGTTCCCTCGGGACAGGGACTTCGGACTATGGCTACACCTTC. Its translation: CSLGTGTSDYGYTF. The V call is TRBV5-4, the J call TRBJ1-2; 9 bases are shared with TRBD1. CDR1 is SGHNT and CDR2 is YYREEE in the germline V gene (reference sequence). CDR3 size: 14 residues.